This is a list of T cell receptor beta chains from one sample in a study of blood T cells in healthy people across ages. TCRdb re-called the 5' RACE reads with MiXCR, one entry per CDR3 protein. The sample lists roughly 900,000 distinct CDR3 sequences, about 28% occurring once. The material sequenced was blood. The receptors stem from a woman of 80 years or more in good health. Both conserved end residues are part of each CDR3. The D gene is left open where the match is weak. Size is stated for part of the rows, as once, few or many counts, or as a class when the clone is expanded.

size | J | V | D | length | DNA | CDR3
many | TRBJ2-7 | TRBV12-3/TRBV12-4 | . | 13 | TGTGCCAGCAGCGCAGACCTTCCCTACGAGCAGTACTTC | CASSADLPYEQYF
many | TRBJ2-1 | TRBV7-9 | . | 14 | TGTGCCAGCAGCGGGCAGGGTTACCACAATGAGCAGTTCTTC | CASSGQGYHNEQFF
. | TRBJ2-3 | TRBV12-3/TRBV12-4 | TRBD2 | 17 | TGTGCCAGCAGTTTGGGGACTAGCGGGATAAGAGCAGATATGGAGTATTTT | CASSLGTSGIRADMEYF
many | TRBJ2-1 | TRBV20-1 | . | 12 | TGCAGTGGGGGAGACTCCTACAATGAGCAGTTCTTC | CSGGDSYNEQFF
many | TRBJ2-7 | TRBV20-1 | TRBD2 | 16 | TGCAGTGCCCTACATCCGGCGGGGGGGCCTTTCTACGAGCAGTACTTC | CSALHPAGGPFYEQYF
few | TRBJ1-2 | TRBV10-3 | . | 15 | TGTGCCACCGGGGCTCACCTGGTGACTAACTATGGCTACACCTTC | CATGAHLVTNYGYTF
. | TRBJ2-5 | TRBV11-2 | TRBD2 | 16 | TGTGCCAGCAGCCCCAATCCCGCGGGGGGGAGGGGGGCCCAGTACTTC | CASSPNPAGGRGAQYF
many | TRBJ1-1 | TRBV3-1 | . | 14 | TGTGCCAGCAGCCGCGACCGGCTGAACACTGAAGCTTTCTTT | CASSRDRLNTEAFF
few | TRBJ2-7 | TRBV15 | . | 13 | TGTGCCACCAGCAGAGTCACTTCCTCCGAGCAGTACTTC | CATSRVTSSEQYF
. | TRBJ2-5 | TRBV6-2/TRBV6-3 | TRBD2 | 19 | TGTGCCAGCAGTTACTCGAGGAGAAGCGGGGGGCCCAGAGTTGGGACCCAGTACTTC | CASSYSRRSGGPRVGTQYF
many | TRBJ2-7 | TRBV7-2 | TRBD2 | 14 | TGTGCCAGCAGCGGACAGCGGGGGAACTACGAGCAGTACTTC | CASSGQRGNYEQYF
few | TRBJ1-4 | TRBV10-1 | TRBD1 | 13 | TGCGCCAGCCAGGGGGATACTAATGAAAAACTGTTTTTT | CASQGDTNEKLFF
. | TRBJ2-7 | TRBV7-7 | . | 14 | TGTGCTAGCAGCTTAGGCGCTGGCGACGATGAGCAGTACTTC | CASSLGAGDDEQYF
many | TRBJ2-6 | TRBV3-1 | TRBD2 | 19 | TGTGCCAGCAGCCAGGGGACTAGCGGGGTCTTCGCGGGGGCCAACGTCCTGACTTTC | CASSQGTSGVFAGANVLTF
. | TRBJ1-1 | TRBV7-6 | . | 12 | TGTACCAGCAGCTTGTACCAGGGAGAAGCTTTCTTT | CTSSLYQGEAFF